Below, 28 T cell receptor beta chains from the same sample are listed, as sequenced in a study of response to subunit inactivated influenza vaccine. One entry per CDR3 protein results from TCRdb running MiXCR on the RT-PCR reads. The sample includes 650,000 to 800,000 distinct CDR3 sequences, roughly 14% of them seen just once. The specimen comprised PBMCs from blood, sampled around 15 days before vaccination. The receptors were gathered from a man aged 50-60 years who received an inactivated influenza vaccine.

The chain uses TRBV18 and TRBJ2-7; TRBD1 matches 10 bases. CDR1 is KGHSH, CDR2 LQKENI, per germline. CDR3 length equals 15 residues. With V trimmed by 2 bases and J by 5 bases, 6 bases remained unmatched. The chain's CDR3 is CASSPLSTGGNEQYF. In nucleotides, the CDR3 is TGTGCCAGCTCACCATTATCGACAGGGGGCAACGAGCAGTACTTC.

This clonotype was counted a few times. This chain connects TRBV7-8 to TRBJ2-1, with unresolved D. Trimming took 0 bases from V and 9 from J, leaving 12 bases between them. The germline CDR1 and CDR2 sequences are SGHVS and FQNEAQ. This CDR3 has 14 amino acids. CDR3 DNA: TGTGCCAGCAGCTTAGCGACCAAAGGCCCTGAGCAGTTCTTC. It specifies CASSLATKGPEQFF.

The gene calls are TRBV21-1 and TRBJ2-7. TRBV21-1 is classified as a pseudogene. The CDR3 loop spans 16 amino acids. This CDR3 is CASSKEDRRPSYEQYF. The CDR3 nucleotides are TGTGCCAGCAGCAAAGAAGATCGCAGGCCGTCCTACGAGCAGTACTTC.

The table lists this clonotype with a few counts. This chain links TRBV4-2 with TRBJ2-3; 7 nucleotides line up with TRBD2. In germline, CDR1 is LGHNA, CDR2 YNFKEQ. This CDR3 is 13 amino acids long. V lost 6 bases to trimming and J lost 5 bases; unmatched junction nucleotides: 5. The DNA of the CDR3 is TGTGCCAGCAGGGTGGCGGGAGAAGATACGCAGTATTTT. Its translation: CASRVAGEDTQYF.

Details on this clonotype: The germline gene is not matched at one end of the junction; a read error may be the cause. V usage is TRBV7-2 and J usage is TRBJ2-7; D possibly uses TRBD1 or TRBD2 (5 bases each). Germline V gene data show CDR1 as SGHTA and CDR2 as FQGNSA. The CDR3 is made up of 15 amino acids. CDR3 DNA: TGTGCCAGCAGCTTAGCGGGGACCACTTCCTATGAGCAGTACTTC. It is translated as CASSLAGTTSYEQYF.

This clonotype was detected a few times. This chain uses TRBV7-2 with TRBJ1-2; possible D gene TRBD1, 6 bases. The CDR3 length is 15 residues. Germline loops: CDR1 SGHTA, CDR2 FQGNSA. Trimming stripped 2 bases from V and 4 bases from J, with 14 bases between. The CDR3 region has the DNA TGTGCCAGCAGCTTATCTGGATCAGGGGTCTATGGCTACACCTTC. This sequence encodes CASSLSGSGVYGYTF.

This clonotype was counted ten times or more. This chain links TRBV12-3 or TRBV12-4 with TRBJ1-2; D is possibly TRBD1 (5 bases). The CDR3 is 14 residues long. The germline V and J ends were trimmed by 3 bases and 4 bases, with 12 bases remaining between them. CDR3 in DNA: TGTGCCAGCAGTTTCCGGGACGGTGGCTATGGCTACACCTTC. Amino acid sequence: CASSFRDGGYGYTF.

CDR3 nucleotides: TGTGCCAGCAGTTTAAACGGGGCCGATTTCTACGAGCAGTACTTC. Amino acids: CASSLNGADFYEQYF. The chain has TRBV27 and TRBJ2-7, with D tentatively TRBD1 or TRBD2 (5 bases each). Germline V gene sequence: CDR1 MNHEY, CDR2 SMNVEV (reference sequence). The ends were cut back, 2 bases at V and 3 bases at J, with 14 bases in the middle. The CDR3 consists of 15 residues.

The chain joins TRBV3-1 to TRBJ2-7; D may be TRBD2 (6 bases). The germline V gene encodes CDR1 LGHDT and CDR2 YNNKEL (reference sequence). V lost 1 base to trimming and J lost 2 bases, with 21 bases between them. The CDR3 runs 18 residues. The CDR3 protein is CASSQVRPWGDRAYEQYF. The CDR3 bases are TGTGCCAGCAGCCAAGTAAGGCCATGGGGGGACCGGGCCTACGAGCAGTACTTC.

This clonotype showed up just a few times. Possible read error: a much larger clone is one base away. This sequence joins TRBV15 and TRBJ2-7, with D unclear. V lost 0 bases and J 2 bases, leaving 5 bases between the germline ends. The CDR3 covers 13 residues. CDR1 is LNHNV and CDR2 is YYDKDF in the germline V gene (reference sequence). This CDR3 reads CATSRDGAYEQYF. The DNA of the CDR3 is TGTGCCACCAGCAGAGATGGAGCCTACGAGCAGTACTTC. Supplemented by reference TRBV15 and TRBJ2-7, the full variable domain reads DAMVIQNPRYQVTQFGKPVTLSCSQTLNHNVMYWYQQKSSQAPKLLFHYYDKDFNNEADTPDNFQSRRPNTSFCFLDIRSPGLGDTAMYLCATSRDGAYEQYFGPGTRLTVT.

This clonotype has ten or more counts. The chain recombines TRBV27 with TRBJ2-1; the D gene is possibly TRBD1 (5 bases). The CDR3 runs to 14 residues. Germline CDR1 MNHEY, CDR2 SMNVEV (reference sequence). The germline V and J ends were trimmed by 3 bases and 5 bases, with 11 bases remaining between them. CDR3 DNA: TGTGCCAGCAGTTTCGCAGGGTCGGACAATGAGCAGTTCTTC. Translating it yields CASSFAGSDNEQFF.

This clonotype was seen a handful of times. The chain carries TRBV27 and TRBJ2-5; TRBD1 matches at 10 bases. This CDR3 comprises 15 residues. Germline CDR1 and CDR2: MNHEY and SMNVEV (reference sequence). Trimming removed 3 bases from V and 6 bases from J; junction bases left unmatched: 7. The CDR3 protein is CASSFSTGGSQTQYF. Here the CDR3 DNA reads TGTGCCAGCAGTTTCTCGACAGGGGGCTCGCAGACCCAGTACTTC.

This sequence joins TRBV29-1 and TRBJ2-3; perhaps D is TRBD1 or TRBD2 (6 bases each). The germline CDR1 and CDR2 sequences are SQVTM and ANQGSEA. CDR3 size: 14 residues. Trimming shortened V by 5 bases and J by 0 bases, and 12 bases separated the two germline ends. The CDR3 DNA reads as TGCAGCGTTACCCTCGGGGGCAGCACAGATACGCAGTATTTT. Its translation: CSVTLGGSTDTQYF.

This clonotype was found a few times. This rearrangement joins TRBV20-1 to TRBJ1-1; 8 bases map to TRBD1. Germline loops: CDR1 DFQATT, CDR2 SNEGSKA (reference sequence). CDR3 length: 10 amino acids. J lost 10 bases, V lost 6 bases, and 4 bases had no gene match. For the CDR3, the DNA is TGCAGTGCGGACAGGGTTGCAGCTTTCTTT. Its protein product is CSADRVAAFF.

This clonotype was seen more than once but under ten times. The V gene is TRBV6-5, the J gene TRBJ2-3; D is ambiguous. The CDR3 runs 13 residues. V was shortened by 3 bases and J by 4 bases, with 8 bases between the two germline ends. Germline CDR1 is MNHEY and CDR2 is SVGAGI. The CDR3 region is CASSYKGADTQYF. CDR3 DNA: TGTGCCAGCAGTTATAAGGGTGCAGATACGCAGTATTTT.

V is TRBV6-1 and J is TRBJ2-4, with TRBD1 matching over 10 bases. Germline V gene lookup returns CDR1 MNHNS and CDR2 SASEGT. This CDR3 is built from 19 residues. The V gene end was trimmed by 6 bases and the J gene end by 1 base; junction bases not matched to a gene: 15. CDR3 bases: TGTGCCAGCAGGCGCTCGGGACAGGGGACCCACCTGGCCAAAAACATTCAGTACTTC. Its protein is CASRRSGQGTHLAKNIQYF.

The chain couples TRBV29-1 to TRBJ2-5; 7 bases are a match to TRBD2. Germline-derived CDR1 and CDR2 are SQVTM and ANQGSEA. Trimming took 7 bases from V and 5 from J; bases not matched to a gene: 10. CDR3 length equals 13 residues. CDR3 nucleotides: TGCAGCGGGGGTGGGGAGGGTAGTGAGACCCAGTACTTC. Translated: CSGGGEGSETQYF.

This clonotype was detected a few times. J is TRBJ1-4 and V is TRBV12-3 or TRBV12-4; TRBD1 is a possible D gene (6 bases). This CDR3 spans 13 amino acids. Trimming took off 2 bases at V and 9 bases at J, with 10 bases between the two ends. The CDR3 loop reads CASSLRTEQKLFF. CDR3 sequence (DNA): TGTGCCAGCAGTTTACGGACAGAGCAAAAACTGTTTTTT.

This clonotype has just a few counts. J is TRBJ1-5 and V is TRBV19, with 10 bases aligning to TRBD1. The CDR3 loop spans 16 amino acids. V lost 9 bases, J lost 5 bases, and 13 bases stayed unmatched. Per germline, CDR1 LNHDA and CDR2 SQIVND (reference sequence). This CDR3 is CASSGMTGGNYQPQHF. DNA for the CDR3: TGTGCCAGCTCAGGCATGACAGGGGGCAACTATCAGCCCCAGCATTTT. The entire variable domain, with the rest obtained from reference TRBV19 and TRBJ1-5, is as follows: DGGITQSPKYLFRKEGQNVTLSCEQNLNHDAMYWYRQDPGQGLRLIYYSQIVNDFQKGDIAEGYSVSREKKESFPLTVTSAQKNPTAFYLCASSGMTGGNYQPQHFGDGTRLSIL.

Here the CDR3 reads CASSRQGGTVRDTQYF. The CDR3, as DNA: TGTGCCAGCAGCCGCCAGGGTGGCACCGTGAGGGATACGCAGTATTTT. The rearrangement joins TRBV7-8 to TRBJ2-3, with TRBD1 as a possible D gene (5 bases). V lost 5 bases, J lost 6 bases, and 21 bases lay in between. Per the germline V gene, CDR1 is SGHVS and CDR2 is FQNEAQ. There are 16 residues in the CDR3.

This clonotype occurred a few times. V is TRBV7-8 and J is TRBJ1-1; weak D call: TRBD1 (6 bases). The germline gives CDR1 SGHVS, CDR2 FQNEAQ. V lost 7 bases to trimming and J lost 0 bases, with 24 bases between them. This CDR3 comprises 18 residues. The CDR3, as DNA: TGTGCCAGCAAAGGACTAGGGGGGAAAGGGGATTTGAACACTGAAGCTTTCTTT. It encodes CASKGLGGKGDLNTEAFF.

V is TRBV29-1 and J is TRBJ2-5; TRBD1 or TRBD2 may be the D gene (6 bases each). This CDR3 contains 12 residues. The germline CDR1 and CDR2 sequences are SQVTM and ANQGSEA. The CDR3 spells CSIPRGGETQYF. The DNA for the CDR3 is TGCAGTATTCCGCGAGGGGGGGAGACCCAGTACTTC. Full variable domain (missing parts from reference TRBV29-1 and TRBJ2-5): SAVISQKPSRDICQRGTSLTIQCQVDSQVTMMFWYRQQPGQSLTLIATANQGSEATYESGFVIDKFPISRPNLTFSTLTVSNMSPEDSSIYLCSIPRGGETQYFGPGTRLLVL.

In this sample, this clonotype turned up a few times. V and J are TRBV11-3 and TRBJ2-1, with TRBD2 identical over 8 bases. The germline V gene encodes CDR1 SGHNT and CDR2 YENEEA. Trimming took 5 bases from V and 2 from J; bases not matched to a gene: 8. CDR3 length: 16 amino acids. The CDR3 region is CASSAGASGPYNEQFF. CDR3 DNA sequence: TGTGCCAGCAGCGCTGGGGCTAGCGGGCCCTACAATGAGCAGTTCTTC.

This clonotype came up a few times. The chain links TRBV6-1 to TRBJ2-3; D is perhaps TRBD1 (5 bases). Trimming removed 5 bases at V and 4 bases at J, with 13 bases between. The CDR3 length is 14 residues. Germline V gene lookup returns CDR1 MNHNS and CDR2 SASEGT. CDR3 amino acids: CASSPRVESDTQYF. In nucleotides, the CDR3 is TGTGCCAGCAGTCCCAGGGTAGAGTCAGATACGCAGTATTTT.

This clonotype was found many times. The chain has TRBV10-3 and TRBJ2-2; no clear D gene. Germline V CDR1 and CDR2: ENHRY, SYGVKD. This CDR3 is 13 amino acids long. The V end lost 5 bases, the J end lost 8 bases, and 12 bases lay between the germline ends. CDR3 in amino acids: CAISPPQRGELFF. In nucleotides, the CDR3 is TGTGCCATCAGTCCCCCTCAGCGTGGGGAGCTGTTTTTT.

This clonotype came up a few times. The V call is TRBV15, the J call TRBJ2-4; 12 bases agree with TRBD2. Losses at the gene ends were 0 bases for V and 0 bases for J; bases not matched to a gene: 6. The CDR3 runs 19 residues. Germline CDR1 and CDR2: LNHNV and YYDKDF (reference sequence). DNA for the CDR3: TGTGCCACCAGCAGAGATCGACTAGCGGGGGCACTAGCCAAAAACATTCAGTACTTC. It encodes CATSRDRLAGALAKNIQYF.

This clonotype was seen ten or more times. The V gene is TRBV4-1, the J gene TRBJ1-1; no clear D gene. V gave up 1 base and J gave up 0 bases, with 9 bases separating them. CDR1 and CDR2 (germline): MGHRA, YSYEKL. The CDR3 is 15 residues long. CDR3 sequence: CASSQVVSLNTEAFF. In DNA form, the CDR3 reads TGCGCCAGCAGCCAAGTGGTCAGCCTGAACACTGAAGCTTTCTTT.

This clonotype was detected only a few times. The chain couples TRBV19 to TRBJ2-7; TRBD1 aligns across 8 bases. Germline V gives CDR1 LNHDA, CDR2 SQIVND (reference sequence). This CDR3 is built from 15 residues. After removal of 5 bases from V and 3 bases from J, the junction contained 9 bases not matched to a gene. The CDR3 here is CASSPGGQGSYEQYF. CDR3 bases: TGTGCCAGTAGTCCCGGCGGACAGGGAAGCTACGAGCAGTACTTC.